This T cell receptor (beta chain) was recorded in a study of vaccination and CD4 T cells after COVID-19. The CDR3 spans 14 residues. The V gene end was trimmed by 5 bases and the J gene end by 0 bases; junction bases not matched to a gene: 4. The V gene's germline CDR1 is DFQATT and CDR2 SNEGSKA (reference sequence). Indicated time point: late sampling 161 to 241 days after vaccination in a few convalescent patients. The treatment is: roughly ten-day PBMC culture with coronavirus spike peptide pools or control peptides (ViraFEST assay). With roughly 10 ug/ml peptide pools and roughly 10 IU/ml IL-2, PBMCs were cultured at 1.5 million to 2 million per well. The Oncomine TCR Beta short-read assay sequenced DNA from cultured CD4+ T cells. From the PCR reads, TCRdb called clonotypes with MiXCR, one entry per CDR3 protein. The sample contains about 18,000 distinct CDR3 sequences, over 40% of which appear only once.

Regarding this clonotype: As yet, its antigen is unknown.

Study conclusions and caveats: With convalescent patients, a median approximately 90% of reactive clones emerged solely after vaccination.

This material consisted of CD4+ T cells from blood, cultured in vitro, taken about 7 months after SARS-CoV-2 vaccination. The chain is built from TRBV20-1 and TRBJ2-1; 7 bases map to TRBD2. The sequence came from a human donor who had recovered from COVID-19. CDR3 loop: CSAPSGNSYNEQFF. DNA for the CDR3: TGCAGTGCTCCTAGCGGAAACTCCTACAATGAGCAGTTCTTC.